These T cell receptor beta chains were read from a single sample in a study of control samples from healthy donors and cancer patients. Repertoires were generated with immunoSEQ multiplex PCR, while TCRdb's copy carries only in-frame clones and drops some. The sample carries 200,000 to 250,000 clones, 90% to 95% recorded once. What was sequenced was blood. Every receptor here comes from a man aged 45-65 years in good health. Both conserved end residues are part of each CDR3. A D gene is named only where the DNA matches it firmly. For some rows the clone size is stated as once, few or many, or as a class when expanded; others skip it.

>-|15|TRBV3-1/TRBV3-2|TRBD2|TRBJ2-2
CASSQARGGSGELFF
TGTGCCAGCAGCCAAGCTCGGGGGGGCAGCGGGGAGCTGTTTTTT
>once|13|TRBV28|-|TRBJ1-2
CASSSPQNYGYTF
TGTGCCAGCAGTTCCCCACAGAACTATGGCTACACCTTC
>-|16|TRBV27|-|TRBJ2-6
CASSSQGGSGANVLTF
TGTGCCAGCAGTTCGCAGGGTGGCTCTGGGGCCAACGTCCTGACTTTC
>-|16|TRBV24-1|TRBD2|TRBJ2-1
CATSDEGTNNANEQFF
TGTGCCACCAGTGATGAAGGGACTAATAATGCCAATGAGCAGTTCTTC
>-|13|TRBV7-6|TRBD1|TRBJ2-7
CASSKGAAYEQYF
TGTGCCAGCAGTAAGGGGGCCGCCTACGAGCAGTACTTC
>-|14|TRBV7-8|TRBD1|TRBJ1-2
CASSATRGPSGYTF
TGTGCCAGCAGCGCCACCAGGGGGCCCTCGGGCTACACCTTC
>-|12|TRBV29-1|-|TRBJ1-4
CSVFGEDEKLFF
TGCAGCGTATTCGGGGAGGATGAAAAACTGTTTTTT
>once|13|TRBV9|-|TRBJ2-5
CASSVGGLETQYF
TGTGCCAGCAGCGTCGGGGGGCTAGAGACCCAGTACTTC
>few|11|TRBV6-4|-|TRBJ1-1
CASSEGLEAFF
TGTGCCAGCAGTGAGGGTCTGGAAGCTTTCTTT
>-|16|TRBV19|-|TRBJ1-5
CASSTPLGGRRQPQHF
TGTGCCAGTAGTACCCCCTTGGGGGGACGTCGTCAGCCCCAGCATTTT
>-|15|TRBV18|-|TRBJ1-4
CASSPAGGAREKLFF
TGTGCCAGCTCTCCAGCGGGGGGCGCGAGGGAAAAACTGTTTTTT
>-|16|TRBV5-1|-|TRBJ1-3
CASSFLQAGSGNTIYF
TGCGCCAGCAGCTTCCTACAGGCTGGATCTGGAAACACCATATATTTT
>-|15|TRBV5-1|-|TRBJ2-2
CASSLRTENTGELFF
TGCGCCAGCAGCTTGAGGACAGAGAACACCGGGGAGCTGTTTTTT
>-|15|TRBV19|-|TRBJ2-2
CASSTPGRETGELFF
TGTGCCAGTAGTACCCCCGGGAGAGAGACCGGGGAGCTGTTTTTT
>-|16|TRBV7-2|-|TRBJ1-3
CASSYREAISGNTIYF
TGTGCCAGCAGCTACAGGGAAGCGATCTCTGGAAACACCATATATTTT
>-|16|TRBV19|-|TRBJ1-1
CASSKRLGPLNTEAFF
TGTGCCAGTAGTAAACGCCTTGGCCCCCTGAACACTGAAGCTTTCTTT
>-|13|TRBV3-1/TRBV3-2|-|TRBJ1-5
CASSQDHNQPQHF
TGTGCCAGCAGCCAAGACCACAATCAGCCCCAGCATTTT
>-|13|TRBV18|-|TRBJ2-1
CASSPTGGNEQFF
TGTGCCAGCTCACCGACGGGCGGGAATGAGCAGTTCTTC
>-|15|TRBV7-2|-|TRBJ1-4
CASSLGGQINEKLFF
TGTGCCAGCAGCTTAGGAGGGCAGATTAATGAAAAACTGTTTTTT
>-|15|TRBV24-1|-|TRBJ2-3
CATASGTVSTDTQYF
TGTGCCACTGCCTCCGGGACGGTGAGCACAGATACGCAGTATTTT